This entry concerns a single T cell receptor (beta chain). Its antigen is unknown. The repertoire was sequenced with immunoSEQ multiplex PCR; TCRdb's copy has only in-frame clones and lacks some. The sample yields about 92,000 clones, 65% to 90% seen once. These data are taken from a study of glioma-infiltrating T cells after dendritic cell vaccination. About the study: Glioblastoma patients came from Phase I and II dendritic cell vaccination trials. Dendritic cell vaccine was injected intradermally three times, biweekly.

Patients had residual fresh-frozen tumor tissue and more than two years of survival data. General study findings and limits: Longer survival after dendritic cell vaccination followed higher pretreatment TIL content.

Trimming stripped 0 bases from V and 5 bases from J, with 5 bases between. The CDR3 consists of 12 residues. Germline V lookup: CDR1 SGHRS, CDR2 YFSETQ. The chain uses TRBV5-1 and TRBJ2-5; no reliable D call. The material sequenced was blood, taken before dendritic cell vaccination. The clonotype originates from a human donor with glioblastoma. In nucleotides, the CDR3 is TGCGCCAGCAGCTTGGTCCGGGAGACCCAGTACTTC. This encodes CASSLVRETQYF.